The 22 T cell receptor beta chains below were found in one sample sequenced in a study of blood T cell repertoires in COVID-19. Only in-frame clones appear in the TCRdb table, and some are missing; sequencing was by immunoSEQ multiplex PCR. The profile shows 410,000 or so clones, around 89% of them singletons. The sequenced sample consisted of peripheral blood. All receptors come from a woman aged 40 to 50 with COVID-19, enrolled during active disease.

This chain links TRBV30 with TRBJ2-7; a possible D gene is TRBD2 (5 bases). The CDR3 contains 10 residues. Germline V gene sequence: CDR1 GTSNPN, CDR2 SVGIG (reference sequence). The V end was cut by 6 bases, the J end by 3 bases, with 6 bases between. CDR3 DNA sequence: TGTGCCTGCGAGGGCTACGAGCAGTACTTC. It yields the protein CACEGYEQYF.

The chain uses TRBV18 and TRBJ2-3; D remains ambiguous. CDR3 length: 13 residues. The germline V gene encodes CDR1 KGHSH and CDR2 LQKENI. V was clipped by 1 base and J by 6 bases, with 8 bases between them. CDR3 in DNA: TGTGCCAGCTCACCACTATATTCGGATACGCAGTATTTT. Translating it yields CASSPLYSDTQYF.

The V call is TRBV11-1, the J call TRBJ2-7; 10 nucleotides line up with TRBD1. The CDR3 has 14 residues. Germline lookup yields CDR1 SGHAT and CDR2 FQDESV (reference sequence). V shed 5 bases and J 7 bases; nucleotides not matched to a gene: 8. CDR3 in amino acids: CASSRRDRGQEQYF. Here the CDR3 DNA reads TGTGCCAGCAGCCGCCGGGACAGGGGTCAGGAGCAGTACTTC.

CDR3 sequence reads: CASSELAGGPGNEQFF. The CDR3, as DNA: TGTGCCAGCAGTGAACTCGCGGGGGGGCCCGGTAATGAGCAGTTCTTC. The V gene is TRBV2, the J gene TRBJ2-1; TRBD2 aligns across 9 bases. The CDR3 spans 16 residues. In germline, CDR1 is SNHLY, CDR2 FYNNEI. The V segment lost 2 bases and the J segment 7 bases; nucleotides outside the gene matches: 9.

The gene calls are TRBV6-5 and TRBJ1-2; 8 bases agree with TRBD1. Germline CDR1 and CDR2: MNHEY and SVGAGI. The V segment lost 6 bases and the J segment 4 bases; nucleotides outside the gene matches: 7. CDR3 length: 14 amino acids. The CDR3 region is CASRPPGGVYGYTF. CDR3 nucleotide sequence: TGTGCCAGCAGACCGCCAGGGGGCGTCTATGGCTACACCTTC.

V usage is TRBV9 and J usage is TRBJ2-5, with 8 bases that match TRBD1. The CDR3 spans 13 residues. V lost 3 bases to trimming and J lost 7 bases; unmatched junction nucleotides: 5. Germline V gives CDR1 SGDLS, CDR2 YYNGEE. CDR3 sequence (DNA): TGTGCCAGCAGCGCGACAGGGGACGGGACCCAGTACTTC. Translated: CASSATGDGTQYF.

The chain carries TRBV20-1 and TRBJ2-1, with D maybe TRBD2 (6 bases). Trimming took 3 bases from V and 7 from J, leaving 16 bases between them. This CDR3 comprises 14 residues. Germline V gene sequence: CDR1 DFQATT, CDR2 SNEGSKA (reference sequence). CDR3 region: CSASSGSRGNEQFF. DNA for the CDR3: TGCAGTGCTAGTAGCGGCAGCCGAGGGAATGAGCAGTTCTTC.

This clone was recorded only once. CDR3 amino acids: CAWSAVVEGYTF. DNA for the CDR3: TGTGCCTGGAGTGCGGTAGTTGAGGGCTACACCTTC. V and J are TRBV30 and TRBJ1-2; D not certain. The CDR3 length is 12 residues. V gave up 1 base and J gave up 8 bases, with 11 bases separating them. Germline V CDR1 and CDR2: GTSNPN, SVGIG (reference sequence).

The chain is built from TRBV5-1 and TRBJ2-5, with 9 bases lining up with TRBD1. CDR1 SGHRS and CDR2 YFSETQ come from the germline V gene. The CDR3 has 14 amino acids. Unmatched junction bases numbered 6, after V lost 4 bases and J lost 5 bases. CDR3 sequence reads: CASSLRQGGETQYF. For the CDR3, the DNA is TGCGCCAGCAGCCTTCGACAGGGGGGGGAGACCCAGTACTTC.

This clone appeared once. The chain couples TRBV3-1 (or the pseudogene TRBV3-2) to TRBJ1-1, with D perhaps matching TRBD1 (5 bases). V was cut by 1 base and J by 3 bases, with 9 bases left in between. CDR1 LGHDT and CDR2 YNNKEL come from the germline V gene (reference sequence). The length of the CDR3 is 14 residues. Here the CDR3 reads CASSQVTGDTEAFF. For the CDR3, the DNA is TGTGCCAGCAGCCAAGTAACGGGGGACACTGAAGCTTTCTTT.

The chain carries TRBV24-1 and TRBJ1-6; 9 positions match TRBD1. This CDR3 spans 19 amino acids. Unmatched junction bases numbered 8, after V lost 3 bases and J lost 0 bases. Looked up from germline, CDR1 is KGHDR and CDR2 is SFDVKD. DNA for the CDR3: TGTGCCACCAGTGATCTGGGACAGGGAAAGAGCTCCTATAATTCACCCCTCCACTTT. Residues: CATSDLGQGKSSYNSPLHF.

The chain has TRBV28 and TRBJ1-2, with TRBD1 matching over 7 bases. The CDR3 runs to 12 residues. Germline CDR1 reads MDHEN; CDR2 reads SYDVKM. V lost 5 bases and J lost 8; bases outside the gene matches: 5. The CDR3 here is CASSVGTVGYTF. CDR3 nucleotides: TGTGCCAGCAGTGTGGGGACAGTCGGCTACACCTTC.

The gene calls are TRBV14 and TRBJ1-6; 7 bases agree with TRBD1. CDR1 and CDR2 from the germline V gene are SGHDN and FVKESK. The CDR3 consists of 17 residues. V shed 3 bases and J 0 bases; nucleotides not matched to a gene: 5. The CDR3: CASSQGQRSSYNSPLHF. DNA for the CDR3: TGTGCCAGCAGCCAGGGACAGAGGAGCTCCTATAATTCACCCCTCCACTTT.

This chain joins TRBV6-5 and TRBJ1-5; D is possibly TRBD1 (5 bases). Trimming cost V 0 bases and J 6 bases, with 12 bases left between them. CDR1 is MNHEY and CDR2 is SVGAGI in the germline V gene. The CDR3 is made up of 15 amino acids. CDR3 amino acids: CASSYSGGRTQPQHF. The CDR3 bases are TGTGCCAGCAGTTACTCTGGGGGGAGGACTCAGCCCCAGCATTTT.

The chain uses TRBV28 and TRBJ1-2; D is unclear. With 2 bases removed from V and 3 bases from J, the gap between germline ends came to 10 bases. The CDR3 extends over 14 amino acids. Germline CDR1 reads MDHEN; CDR2 reads SYDVKM. The CDR3 region has the DNA TGTGCCAGCAGTTTAGTAGGAGGCGACTATGGCTACACCTTC. Protein product: CASSLVGGDYGYTF.

The chain employs TRBV11-2 and TRBJ2-3; 9 positions match TRBD2. This CDR3 comprises 16 residues. The germline V gene has CDR1 SGHAT and CDR2 FQNNGV. V was pared by 5 bases and J by 1 base, with 7 bases of the junction left unmatched. CDR3 loop: CASSLLAGPRTDTQYF. CDR3 sequence (DNA): TGTGCCAGCAGCCTCCTAGCGGGGCCCCGCACAGATACGCAGTATTTT. The complete variable domain, with remaining parts taken from reference TRBV11-2 and TRBJ2-3, reads EAGVAQSPRYKIIEKRQSVAFWCNPISGHATLYWYQQILGQGPKLLIQFQNNGVVDDSQLPKDRFSAERLKGVDSTLKIQPAKLEDSAVYLCASSLLAGPRTDTQYFGPGTRLTVL.

The chain couples TRBV9 to TRBJ1-2; D is possibly TRBD1 (6 bases). CDR1 is SGDLS, CDR2 YYNGEE, per germline. V lost 3 bases to trimming and J lost 7 bases, with 19 bases between them. The CDR3 contains 15 residues. DNA of the CDR3: TGTGCCAGCAGCGCGACAGGAGCCCCTCCTGGTGGCTACACCTTC. Translated: CASSATGAPPGGYTF. Together with reference TRBV9 and TRBJ1-2, the CDR3 gives the full variable domain: DSGVTQTPKHLITATGQRVTLRCSPRSGDLSVYWYQQSLDQGLQFLIQYYNGEERAKGNILERFSAQQFPDLHSELNLSSLELGDSALYFCASSATGAPPGGYTFGSGTRLTVV.

CDR3 sequence (DNA): TGTGCCAGCAGTCATCACCTCGCGGACGAGCAGTACTTC. This codes for CASSHHLADEQYF. This chain joins TRBV27 and TRBJ2-7, with D hard to call. V lost 5 bases to trimming and J lost 5 bases, with 13 bases between them. The CDR3 contains 13 residues. Looked up from germline, CDR1 is MNHEY and CDR2 is SMNVEV (reference sequence).

The chain recombines TRBV5-1 with TRBJ2-3; 12 bases map to TRBD2. Per germline, CDR1 SGHRS and CDR2 YFSETQ. The CDR3 contains 16 residues. The J segment lost 0 bases and the V segment lost 4 bases, leaving 3 bases of the junction unmatched. CDR3 DNA sequence: TGCGCCAGCAGCACCGGACTAGCGGGAAGCACAGATACGCAGTATTTT. This codes for CASSTGLAGSTDTQYF.

The chain links TRBV6-5 to TRBJ2-1; 8 nucleotides match TRBD1. After removal of 4 bases from V and 4 bases from J, the junction contained 3 bases not matched to a gene. Germline lookup yields CDR1 MNHEY and CDR2 SVGAGI. The CDR3 has 14 residues. The chain's CDR3 is CASSSGGGYNEQFF. The DNA of the CDR3 is TGTGCCAGCAGTTCAGGGGGCGGGTACAATGAGCAGTTCTTC.

The chain couples TRBV11-2 to TRBJ2-5; tentatively, D is TRBD2 (6 bases). Trimming shortened V by 1 base and J by 4 bases, and 10 bases separated the two germline ends. CDR1 SGHAT and CDR2 FQNNGV come from the germline V gene. This CDR3 has 14 residues. CDR3 nucleotides: TGTGCCAGCAGCTTAGTCGGAGGGACAGAGACCCAGTACTTC. Translation: CASSLVGGTETQYF.

This rearrangement joins TRBV27 to TRBJ1-2; no firm D call. The CDR3 is made up of 13 amino acids. Trimming cost V 8 bases and J 0 bases, with 10 bases left between them. The germline gives CDR1 MNHEY, CDR2 SMNVEV (reference sequence). The CDR3 sequence is CASRVTANYGYTF. CDR3 in DNA: TGTGCCAGCCGGGTCACCGCTAACTATGGCTACACCTTC.